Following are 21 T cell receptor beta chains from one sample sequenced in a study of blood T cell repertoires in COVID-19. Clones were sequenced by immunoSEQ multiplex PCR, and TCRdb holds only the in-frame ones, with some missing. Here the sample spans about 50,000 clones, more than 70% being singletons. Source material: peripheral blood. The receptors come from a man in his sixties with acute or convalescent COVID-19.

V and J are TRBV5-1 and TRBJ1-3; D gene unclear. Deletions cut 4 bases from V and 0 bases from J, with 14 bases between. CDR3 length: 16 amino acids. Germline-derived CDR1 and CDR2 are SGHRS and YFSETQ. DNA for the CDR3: TGCGCCAGCAGCCCAGAAATCTACTACTCTGGAAACACCATATATTTT. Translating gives CASSPEIYYSGNTIYF.

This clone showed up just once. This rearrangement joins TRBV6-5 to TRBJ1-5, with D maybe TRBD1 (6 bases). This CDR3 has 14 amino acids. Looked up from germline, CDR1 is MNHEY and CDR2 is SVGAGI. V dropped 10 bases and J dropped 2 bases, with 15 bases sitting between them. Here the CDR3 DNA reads TGTGCCACAAAACAGGGATTCGGCAATCAGCCCCAGCATTTT. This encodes CATKQGFGNQPQHF.

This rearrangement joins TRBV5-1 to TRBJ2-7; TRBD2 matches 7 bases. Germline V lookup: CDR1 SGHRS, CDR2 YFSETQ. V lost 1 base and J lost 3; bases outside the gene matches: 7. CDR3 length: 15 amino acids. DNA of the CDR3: TGCGCCAGCAGCTTGCGGGGGGACGTCGGCTACGAGCAGTACTTC. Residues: CASSLRGDVGYEQYF.

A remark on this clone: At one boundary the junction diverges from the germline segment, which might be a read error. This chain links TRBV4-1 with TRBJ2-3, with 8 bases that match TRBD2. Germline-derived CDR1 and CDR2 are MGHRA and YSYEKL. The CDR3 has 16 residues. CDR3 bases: TGCGCCAGCAGCCAAGTACCCCCCCCCATTAGCGGGGCCATGCATTTT. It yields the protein CASSQVPPPISGAMHF.

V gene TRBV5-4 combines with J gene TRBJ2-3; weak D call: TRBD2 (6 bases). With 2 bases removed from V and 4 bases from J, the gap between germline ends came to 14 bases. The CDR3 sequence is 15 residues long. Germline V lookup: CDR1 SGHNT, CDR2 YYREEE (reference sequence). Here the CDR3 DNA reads TGTGCCAGCAGCTTTCCGGGACTCCGGGCAGATACGCAGTATTTT. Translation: CASSFPGLRADTQYF.

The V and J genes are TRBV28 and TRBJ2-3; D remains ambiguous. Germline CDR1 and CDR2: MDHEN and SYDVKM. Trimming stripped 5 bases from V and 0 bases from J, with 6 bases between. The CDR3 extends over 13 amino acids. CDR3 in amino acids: CASSQQSTDTQYF. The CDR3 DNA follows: TGTGCCAGCAGTCAACAGAGCACAGATACGCAGTATTTT.

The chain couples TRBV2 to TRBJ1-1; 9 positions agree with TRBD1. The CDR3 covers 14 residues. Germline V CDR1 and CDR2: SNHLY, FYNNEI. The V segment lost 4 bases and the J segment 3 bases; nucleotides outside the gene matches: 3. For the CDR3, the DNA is TGTGCCAGCAGTGGGGACAGGGAGGACACTGAAGCTTTCTTT. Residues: CASSGDREDTEAFF.

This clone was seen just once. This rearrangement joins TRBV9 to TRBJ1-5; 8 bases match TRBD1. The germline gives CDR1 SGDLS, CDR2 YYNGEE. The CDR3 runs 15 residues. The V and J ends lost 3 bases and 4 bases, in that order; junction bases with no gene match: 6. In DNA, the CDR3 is TGTGCCAGCAGCGCGGGACAGGCAACAAATCAGCCCCAGCATTTT. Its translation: CASSAGQATNQPQHF.

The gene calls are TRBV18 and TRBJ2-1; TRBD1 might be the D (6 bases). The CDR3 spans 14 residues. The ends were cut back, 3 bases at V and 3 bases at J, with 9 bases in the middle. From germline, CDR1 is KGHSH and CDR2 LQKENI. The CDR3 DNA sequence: TGTGCCAGCTCACCCGGGACACACTACAATGAGCAGTTCTTC. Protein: CASSPGTHYNEQFF.

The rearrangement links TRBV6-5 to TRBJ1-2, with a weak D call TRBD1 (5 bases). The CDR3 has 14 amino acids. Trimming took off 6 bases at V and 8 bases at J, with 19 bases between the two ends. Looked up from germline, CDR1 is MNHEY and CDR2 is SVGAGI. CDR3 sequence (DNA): TGTGCCAGCAGGACCAGGGACTCCCTAAGGGGCTACACCTTC. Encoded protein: CASRTRDSLRGYTF.

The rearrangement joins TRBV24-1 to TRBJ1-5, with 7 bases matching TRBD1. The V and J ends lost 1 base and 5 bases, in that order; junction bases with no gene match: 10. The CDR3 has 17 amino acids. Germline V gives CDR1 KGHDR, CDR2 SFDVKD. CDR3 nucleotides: TGTGCCACCAGTGATTTTCGGACAACCAGGGGGTATCAGCCCCAGCATTTT. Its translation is CATSDFRTTRGYQPQHF.

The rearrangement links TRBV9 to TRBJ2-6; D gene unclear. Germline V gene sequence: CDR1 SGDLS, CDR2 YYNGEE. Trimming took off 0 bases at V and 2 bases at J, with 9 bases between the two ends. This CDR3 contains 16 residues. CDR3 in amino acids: CASSVEWLAGANVLTF. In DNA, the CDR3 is TGTGCCAGCAGCGTAGAGTGGTTAGCTGGGGCCAACGTCCTGACTTTC.

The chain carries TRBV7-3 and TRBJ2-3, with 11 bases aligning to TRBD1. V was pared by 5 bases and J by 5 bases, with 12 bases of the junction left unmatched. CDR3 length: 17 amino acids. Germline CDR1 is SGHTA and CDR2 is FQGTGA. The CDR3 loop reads CASSGRAGQGAGDTQYF. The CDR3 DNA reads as TGTGCCAGCAGCGGGAGGGCCGGACAGGGGGCGGGAGATACGCAGTATTTT.

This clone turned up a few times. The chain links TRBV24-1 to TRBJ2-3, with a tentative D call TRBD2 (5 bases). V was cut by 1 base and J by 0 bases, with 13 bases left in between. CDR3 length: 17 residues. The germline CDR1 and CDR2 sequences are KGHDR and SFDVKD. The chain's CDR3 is CATSDFWVGGSTDTQYF. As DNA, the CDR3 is TGTGCCACCAGTGATTTTTGGGTCGGCGGGAGCACAGATACGCAGTATTTT.

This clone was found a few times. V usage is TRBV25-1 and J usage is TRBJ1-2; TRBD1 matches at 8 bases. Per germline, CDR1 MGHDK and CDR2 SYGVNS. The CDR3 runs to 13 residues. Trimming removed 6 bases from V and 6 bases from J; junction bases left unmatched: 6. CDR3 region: CASRRQGSHGYTF. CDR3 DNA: TGTGCCAGCAGGAGACAGGGGTCACATGGCTACACCTTC.

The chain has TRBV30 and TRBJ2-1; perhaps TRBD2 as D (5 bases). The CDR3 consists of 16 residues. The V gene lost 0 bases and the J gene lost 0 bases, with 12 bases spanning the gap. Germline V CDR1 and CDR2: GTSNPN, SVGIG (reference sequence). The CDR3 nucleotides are TGTGCCTGGAGTGTGAGACTACCAGACTCCTACAATGAGCAGTTCTTC. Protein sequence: CAWSVRLPDSYNEQFF.

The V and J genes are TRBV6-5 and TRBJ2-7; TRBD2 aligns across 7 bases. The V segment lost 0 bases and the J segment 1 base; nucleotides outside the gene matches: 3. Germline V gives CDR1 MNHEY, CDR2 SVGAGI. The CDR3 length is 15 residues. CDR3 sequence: CASSYSGRGSYEQYF. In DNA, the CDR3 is TGTGCCAGCAGTTACTCTGGGCGGGGGTCCTACGAGCAGTACTTC.

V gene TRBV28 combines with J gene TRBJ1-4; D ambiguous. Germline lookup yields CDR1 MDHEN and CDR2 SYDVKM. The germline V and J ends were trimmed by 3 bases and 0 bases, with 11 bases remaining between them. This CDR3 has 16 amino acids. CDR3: CASSFRRRATNEKLFF. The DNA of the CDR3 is TGTGCCAGCAGTTTTAGGCGGAGGGCAACTAATGAAAAACTGTTTTTT.

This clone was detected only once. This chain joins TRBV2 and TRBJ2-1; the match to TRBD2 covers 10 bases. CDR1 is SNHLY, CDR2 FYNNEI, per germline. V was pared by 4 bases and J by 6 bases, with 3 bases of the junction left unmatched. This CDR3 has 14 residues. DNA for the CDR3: TGTGCCAGCAGTGGGACTAGCGGCTTCAATGAGCAGTTCTTC. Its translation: CASSGTSGFNEQFF.

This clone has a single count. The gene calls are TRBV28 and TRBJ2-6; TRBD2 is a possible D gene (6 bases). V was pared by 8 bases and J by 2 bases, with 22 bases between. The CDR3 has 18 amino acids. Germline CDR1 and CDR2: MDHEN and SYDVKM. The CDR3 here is CASSSGVRGVTGANVLTF. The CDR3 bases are TGTGCCAGCTCCTCCGGGGTCCGCGGGGTTACTGGGGCCAACGTCCTGACTTTC.

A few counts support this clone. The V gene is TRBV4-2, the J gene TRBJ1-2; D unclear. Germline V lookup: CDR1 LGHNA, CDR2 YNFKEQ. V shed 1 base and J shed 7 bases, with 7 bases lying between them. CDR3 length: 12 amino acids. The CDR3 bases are TGTGCCAGCAGCCAAGGGCAGCGTGGCTACACCTTC. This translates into CASSQGQRGYTF.